This T cell receptor (beta chain) comes out of a study of shared clonotypes between healthy human individuals. The CDR3 is 18 amino acids. V dropped 5 bases and J dropped 4; count of bases not matched to a gene: 20. Germline loops: CDR1 SGHAT, CDR2 FQDESV (reference sequence). The run depth of the assay was deep. Original handling: Filtering differed since immunoSEQ provided only junctions, with no quality scores. The table came from immunoSEQ multiplex PCR; TCRdb's copy has only in-frame clones and leaves some out. The D gene and trimming were derived from the DNA, and the V and J assignments and clone size from that table. The sample contains approximately 640,000 clones, 90% of which appear only once. Study findings and constraints: Some naive CD4 clonotypes, about 5.5%, turned up in common across a few donors.

A note on this clone: The antigen is unknown.

What was sequenced was memory CD8+ T cells from PBMCs. Subset noted: CD45RO+ cells pooled with CCR7-negative TemRA cells. The V gene is TRBV11-1, the J gene TRBJ2-7; 7 bases map to TRBD1. The TCR originated in a man aged 18 to 35 in good health. Some clones in this sample may be carry-over from other donors' samples. The CDR3 DNA is TGTGCCAGCAGCCAACGAGGGGGCGCGGGCGTGGTCAGGTACGAGCAGTACTTC. Translating it yields CASSQRGGAGVVRYEQYF.